This T cell receptor (beta chain) was recovered during a study of PD-L1 blockade in urothelial cancer. Study information: Investigators checked blood 3 weeks (second dose) and 6 weeks after treatment start.

Method: immunoSEQ multiplex PCR; TCRdb's copy keeps in-frame clones and lacks some. The table records 85,000 to 90,000 clones, more than 70% of them present only once. Regarding time point: pretreatment peripheral blood. Germline V gene sequence: CDR1 LNHDA, CDR2 SQIVND (reference sequence). The CDR3 sequence is 10 residues long. Trimming cost V 10 bases and J 4 bases, with 8 bases left between them. This TCR derives from a woman of 80 years or more with urothelial cancer. Sequencing used PBMCs, obtained around atezolizumab (anti-PD-L1) treatment. This rearrangement joins TRBV19 to TRBJ2-7; tentative D call: TRBD2 (5 bases). The CDR3 DNA follows: TGTGCCACCGGGGAATACGAGCAGTACTTC. Translating gives CATGEYEQYF.